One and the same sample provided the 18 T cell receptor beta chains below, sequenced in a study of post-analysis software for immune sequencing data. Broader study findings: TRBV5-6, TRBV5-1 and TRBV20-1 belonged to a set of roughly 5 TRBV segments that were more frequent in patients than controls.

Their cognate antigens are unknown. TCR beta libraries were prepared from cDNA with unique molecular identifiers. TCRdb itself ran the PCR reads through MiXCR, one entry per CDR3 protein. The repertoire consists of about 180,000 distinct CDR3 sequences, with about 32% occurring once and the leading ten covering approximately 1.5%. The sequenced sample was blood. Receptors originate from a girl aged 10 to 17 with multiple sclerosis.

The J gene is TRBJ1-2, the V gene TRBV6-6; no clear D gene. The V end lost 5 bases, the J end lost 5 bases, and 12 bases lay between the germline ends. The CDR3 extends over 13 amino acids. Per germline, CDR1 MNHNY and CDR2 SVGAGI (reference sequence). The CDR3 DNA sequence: TGTGCCAGCAGTATAAGCACGGCTTATGGCTACACCTTC. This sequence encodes CASSISTAYGYTF.

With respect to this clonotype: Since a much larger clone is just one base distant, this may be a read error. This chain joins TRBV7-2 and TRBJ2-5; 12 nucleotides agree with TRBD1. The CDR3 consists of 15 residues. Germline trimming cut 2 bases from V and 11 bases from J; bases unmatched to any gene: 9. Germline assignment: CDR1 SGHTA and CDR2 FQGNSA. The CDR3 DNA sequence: TGTGCCAGCAGCTTACCGGGACAGGGGGCGGATGAGCAGTACTTC. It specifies CASSLPGQGADEQYF. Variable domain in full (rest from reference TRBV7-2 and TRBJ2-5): GAGVSQSPSNKVTEKGKDVELRCDPISGHTALYWYRQSLGQGLEFLIYFQGNSAPDKSGLPSDRFSAERTGGSVSTLTIQRTQQEDSAVYLCASSLPGQGADEQYFGPGTRLLVL.

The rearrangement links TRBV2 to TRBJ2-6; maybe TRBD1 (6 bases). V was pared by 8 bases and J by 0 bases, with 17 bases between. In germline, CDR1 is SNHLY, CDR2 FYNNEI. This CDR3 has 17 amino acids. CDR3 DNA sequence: TGTGCCAGCGATTGGACAGCTGGATTCTCTGGGGCCAACGTCCTGACTTTC. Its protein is CASDWTAGFSGANVLTF.

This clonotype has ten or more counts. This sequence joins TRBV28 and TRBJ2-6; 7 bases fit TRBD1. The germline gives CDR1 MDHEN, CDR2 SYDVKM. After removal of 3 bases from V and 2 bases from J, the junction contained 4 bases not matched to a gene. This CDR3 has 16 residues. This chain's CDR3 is CASSFGTAPGANVLTF. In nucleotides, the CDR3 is TGTGCCAGCAGTTTCGGGACAGCCCCTGGGGCCAACGTCCTGACTTTC. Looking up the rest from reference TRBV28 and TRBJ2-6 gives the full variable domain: DVKVTQSSRYLVKRTGEKVFLECVQDMDHENMFWYRQDPGLGLRLIYFSYDVKMKEKGDIPEGYSVSREKKERFSLILESASTNQTSMYLCASSFGTAPGANVLTFGAGSRLTVL.

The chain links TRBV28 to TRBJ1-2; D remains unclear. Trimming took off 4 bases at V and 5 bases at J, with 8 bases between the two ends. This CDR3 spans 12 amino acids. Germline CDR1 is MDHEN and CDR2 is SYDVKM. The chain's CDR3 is CASSYQSYGYTF. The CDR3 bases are TGTGCCAGCAGTTACCAGTCGTATGGCTACACCTTC.

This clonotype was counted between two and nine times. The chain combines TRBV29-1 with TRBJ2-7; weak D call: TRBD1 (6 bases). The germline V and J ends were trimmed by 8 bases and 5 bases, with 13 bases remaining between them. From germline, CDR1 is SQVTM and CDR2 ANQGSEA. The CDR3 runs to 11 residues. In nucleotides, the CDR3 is TGCAGCTACTTAGGGGACAACGAGCAGTACTTC. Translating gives CSYLGDNEQYF.

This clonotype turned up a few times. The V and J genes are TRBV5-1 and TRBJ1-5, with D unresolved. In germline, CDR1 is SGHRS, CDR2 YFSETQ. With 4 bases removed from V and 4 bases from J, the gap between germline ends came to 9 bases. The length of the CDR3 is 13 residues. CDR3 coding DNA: TGCGCCAGCAGCCCGGGAGGGAATCAGCCCCAGCATTTT. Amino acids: CASSPGGNQPQHF.

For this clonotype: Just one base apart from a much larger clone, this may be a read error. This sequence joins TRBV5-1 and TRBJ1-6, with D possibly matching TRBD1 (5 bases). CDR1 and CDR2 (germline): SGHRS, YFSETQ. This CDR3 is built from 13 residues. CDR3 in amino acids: CASSSEQDSPPHF. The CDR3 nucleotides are TGCGCCAGCAGCTCAGAACAGGATTCACCCCCCCACTTT.

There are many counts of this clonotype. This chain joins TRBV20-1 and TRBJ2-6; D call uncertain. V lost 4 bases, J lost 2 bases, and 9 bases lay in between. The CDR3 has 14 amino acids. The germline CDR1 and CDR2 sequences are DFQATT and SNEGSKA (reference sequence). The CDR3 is CSANSLTGANVLTF. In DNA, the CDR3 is TGCAGTGCTAACTCACTGACTGGGGCCAACGTCCTGACTTTC.

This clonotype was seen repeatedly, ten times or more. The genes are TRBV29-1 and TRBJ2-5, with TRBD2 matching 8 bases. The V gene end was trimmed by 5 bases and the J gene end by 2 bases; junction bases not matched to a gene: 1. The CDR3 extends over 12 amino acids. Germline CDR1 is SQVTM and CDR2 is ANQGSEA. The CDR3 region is CSVREGQETQYF. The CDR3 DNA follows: TGCAGCGTTCGGGAGGGGCAAGAGACCCAGTACTTC.

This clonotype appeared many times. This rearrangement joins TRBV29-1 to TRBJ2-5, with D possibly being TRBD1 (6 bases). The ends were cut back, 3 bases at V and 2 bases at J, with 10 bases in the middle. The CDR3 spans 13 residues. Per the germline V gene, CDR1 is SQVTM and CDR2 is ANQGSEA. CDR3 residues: CSVEGTNQETQYF. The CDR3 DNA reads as TGCAGCGTTGAGGGGACAAATCAAGAGACCCAGTACTTC.

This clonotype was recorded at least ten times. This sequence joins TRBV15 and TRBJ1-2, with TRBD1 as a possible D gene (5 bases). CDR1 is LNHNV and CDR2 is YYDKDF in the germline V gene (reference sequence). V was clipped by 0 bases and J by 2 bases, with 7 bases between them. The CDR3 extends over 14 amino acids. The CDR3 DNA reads TGTGCCACCAGCAGAGAGACAGCGAACTATGGCTACACCTTC. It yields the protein CATSRETANYGYTF.

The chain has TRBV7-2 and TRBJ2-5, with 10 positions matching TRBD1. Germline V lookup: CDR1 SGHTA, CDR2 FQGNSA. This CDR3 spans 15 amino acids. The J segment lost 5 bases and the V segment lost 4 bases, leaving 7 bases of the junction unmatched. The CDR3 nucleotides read TGTGCCAGCAGCTACCCCGGGACAGGGGACGAGACCCAGTACTTC. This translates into CASSYPGTGDETQYF. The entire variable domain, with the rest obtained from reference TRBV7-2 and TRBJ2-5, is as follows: GAGVSQSPSNKVTEKGKDVELRCDPISGHTALYWYRQSLGQGLEFLIYFQGNSAPDKSGLPSDRFSAERTGGSVSTLTIQRTQQEDSAVYLCASSYPGTGDETQYFGPGTRLLVL.

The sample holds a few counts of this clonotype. CDR3: CASSLSGGMQPQHF. The CDR3 DNA reads TGTGCCAGCAGTTTATCAGGAGGGATGCAGCCCCAGCATTTT. The chain carries TRBV12-3 or TRBV12-4 and TRBJ1-5; D is undetermined. V lost 2 bases and J 7 bases, leaving 12 bases between the germline ends. CDR3 length equals 14 residues.

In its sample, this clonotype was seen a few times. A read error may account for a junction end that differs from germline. In DNA, the CDR3 is TGTGCCAGCAGCTTGCCCGGGAAGGAAAAACGGTTTTTT. Residues: CASSLPGKEKRFF. The chain has TRBV5-5 and TRBJ1-4; D is uncertain. This CDR3 contains 13 residues. The V gene's germline CDR1 is SGHKS and CDR2 YYEKEE (reference sequence).

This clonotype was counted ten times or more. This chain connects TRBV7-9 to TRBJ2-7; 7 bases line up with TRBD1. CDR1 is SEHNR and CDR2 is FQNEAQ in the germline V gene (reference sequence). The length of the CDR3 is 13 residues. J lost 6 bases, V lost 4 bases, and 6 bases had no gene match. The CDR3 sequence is CASSSGQRPEQYF. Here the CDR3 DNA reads TGTGCCAGCAGCTCGGGACAGCGGCCCGAGCAGTACTTC.

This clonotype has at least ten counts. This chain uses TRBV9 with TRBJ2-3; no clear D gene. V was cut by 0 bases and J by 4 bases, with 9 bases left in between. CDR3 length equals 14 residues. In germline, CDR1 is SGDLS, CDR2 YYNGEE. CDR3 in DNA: TGTGCCAGCAGCGTAGGGCCCTTTCCAGATACGCAGTATTTT. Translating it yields CASSVGPFPDTQYF.

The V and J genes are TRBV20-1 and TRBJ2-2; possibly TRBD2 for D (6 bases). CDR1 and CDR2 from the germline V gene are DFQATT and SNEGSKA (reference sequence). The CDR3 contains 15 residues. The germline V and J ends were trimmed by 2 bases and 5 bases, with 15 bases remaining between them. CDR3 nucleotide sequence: TGCAGTGCTAGAATCAACGGGAGATCAACCGGGGAGCTGTTTTTT. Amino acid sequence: CSARINGRSTGELFF.